This T cell receptor (beta chain) was sequenced during a study of shared clonotypes between healthy human individuals. Each donor was a Caucasian adult residing in Nashville, Tennessee. The germline V gene has CDR1 SGHNT and CDR2 YENEEA. The length of the CDR3 is 13 residues. V was shortened by 1 base and J by 5 bases, with 8 bases between the two germline ends. Data came from immunoSEQ multiplex PCR; TCRdb stores just in-frame clones and leaves some out. The sample lists about 520,000 clones, around 73% seen once, with more than 10% in the top ten. The chain uses TRBV11-3 and TRBJ2-5; D remains unclear. The receptor was derived from a middle-aged woman in good health. Some clones in this sample may be carry-over from other donors' samples. Sequenced: PBMCs. The CDR3, as DNA: TGTGCCAGCAGCTTAGTGCATATGGAGACCCAGTACTTC. It codes for CASSLVHMETQYF.